The rows below give T cell receptor beta chains drawn from one sample of a study of T-cell memory formation after mild COVID-19. From the 5' RACE reads, TCRdb called clonotypes with MiXCR, one entry per CDR3 protein. The sample shows almost 550,000 distinct CDR3 sequences, about 20% of them seen only once. Sequences were obtained from PBMCs or a T cell subset sorted from them (not recorded which). The receptors stem from an adult woman who had mild COVID-19 (a few samples of this study predate the infection). Cell type and time point are not known. CDR3s include the opening cysteine and the closing phenylalanine or tryptophan. A D gene is named only where the DNA matches it firmly. Expanded clones get a size class; other rows say once, few or many, or leave the size out.

J: TRBJ2-2
V: TRBV12-3/TRBV12-4
D: NA
size: many
DNA: TGTGCCAGCTCGCCGACAGACCGAGGGACCGGGGAGCTGTTTTTT
CDR3: CASSPTDRGTGELFF

J: TRBJ2-5
V: TRBV11-2
D: NA
size: few
DNA: TGTGCCAGCAGCTTAGGTGCAGATCAGGCCTTC
CDR3: CASSLGADQAF

J: TRBJ2-3
V: TRBV12-3/TRBV12-4
D: TRBD1
size: NA
DNA: TGTGCCAGCTCCACCCGACAGGGGCAGACAGATACGCAGTATTTT
CDR3: CASSTRQGQTDTQYF

J: TRBJ1-5
V: TRBV7-8
D: NA
size: NA
DNA: TGTGCCAGCAGCTTAGAGCGAGGACAGCCCCAGCATTTT
CDR3: CASSLERGQPQHF

J: TRBJ2-2
V: TRBV5-6
D: NA
size: few
DNA: TGTGCCAGCACCGTGACAGTATCAGTCGTCACCGGGGAGCTGTTTTTT
CDR3: CASTVTVSVVTGELFF

J: TRBJ2-5
V: TRBV27
D: TRBD1
size: few
DNA: TGTGCCAGCAGTTTATCACGGACAGGGGGCTTAGAGACCCAGTACTTC
CDR3: CASSLSRTGGLETQYF

J: TRBJ2-3
V: TRBV19
D: TRBD2
size: few
DNA: TGTGCCACGCGACTAGCGGAGGTCGGAGATACGCAGTATTTT
CDR3: CATRLAEVGDTQYF

J: TRBJ1-4
V: TRBV5-1
D: NA
size: many
DNA: TGCGCCAGCAGCTTTGGGGGAAGTAATGAAAAACTGTTTTTT
CDR3: CASSFGGSNEKLFF

J: TRBJ2-5
V: TRBV4-2
D: NA
size: NA
DNA: TGTGCCAGCAGCCTTTTCCGGGGCGAGACCCAGTACTTC
CDR3: CASSLFRGETQYF

J: TRBJ2-3
V: TRBV5-4
D: NA
size: few
DNA: TGTGCCAGCAGCCCGGGCGCGTCCACAGATACGCAGTATTTT
CDR3: CASSPGASTDTQYF

J: TRBJ2-2
V: TRBV7-9
D: NA
size: few
DNA: TGTGCCAGCAGCCCGGACTATAGGCTGTTTTTT
CDR3: CASSPDYRLFF

J: TRBJ2-7
V: TRBV5-5
D: NA
size: few
DNA: TGTGCCAGCAGCTTGGAGTGGGCAGGCTCCTACGAGCAGTACTTC
CDR3: CASSLEWAGSYEQYF

J: TRBJ2-2
V: TRBV7-9
D: TRBD1
size: NA
DNA: TGTGCCAGCAGCTTCCCAGGGGGCGCGAACACCGGGGAGCTGTTTTTT
CDR3: CASSFPGGANTGELFF

J: TRBJ2-3
V: TRBV3-1
D: TRBD2
size: NA
DNA: TGTGCCAGCAGCCGGATAGCGGGAGGGAGCACAGATACGCAGTATTTT
CDR3: CASSRIAGGSTDTQYF

J: TRBJ1-1
V: TRBV9
D: NA
size: NA
DNA: TGTGCCAGCAGCGTAGAACCGGAGAACACTGAAGCTTTCTTT
CDR3: CASSVEPENTEAFF

J: TRBJ2-5
V: TRBV5-4
D: TRBD2
size: NA
DNA: TGTGCCAGCAGCTGGCGGACTAGCGGCCAAGAGACCCAGTACTTC
CDR3: CASSWRTSGQETQYF

J: TRBJ2-3
V: TRBV5-4
D: NA
size: few
DNA: TGTGCCAGCAGCTTGGACGCGGGGCGGCTAGGGGTTGCAGATACGCAGTATTTT
CDR3: CASSLDAGRLGVADTQYF

J: TRBJ2-7
V: TRBV5-1
D: NA
size: NA
DNA: TGCGCCAGCAGCCTGCAGGGTCCCGCCTACGAGCAGTACTTC
CDR3: CASSLQGPAYEQYF

J: TRBJ2-1
V: TRBV12-3/TRBV12-4
D: NA
size: NA
DNA: TGTGCCAGCAGTTTCCGACTAGTCGATTACAATGAGCAGTTCTTC
CDR3: CASSFRLVDYNEQFF

J: TRBJ2-7
V: TRBV7-9
D: NA
size: many
DNA: TGTGCCAGCAGCCTCAACAGGAGCCCCTACGAGCAGTACTTC
CDR3: CASSLNRSPYEQYF

J: TRBJ2-4
V: TRBV3-1
D: TRBD2
size: many
DNA: TGTGCCAGCAGCTCCGGGAGGGGACTAGCCAAAAACATTCAGTACTTC
CDR3: CASSSGRGLAKNIQYF

J: TRBJ2-7
V: TRBV4-3
D: NA
size: NA
DNA: TGCGCCAGCAGCCAAGATCCCCAGGCGGGAACCTACGAGCAGTACTTC
CDR3: CASSQDPQAGTYEQYF

J: TRBJ2-1
V: TRBV12-3/TRBV12-4
D: NA
size: NA
DNA: TGTGCCAGCAACCCGGACACCACGGGCCATGAGCAGTTCTTC
CDR3: CASNPDTTGHEQFF

J: TRBJ1-2
V: TRBV12-3/TRBV12-4
D: TRBD1
size: few
DNA: TGTGCCAGCAGTACTGCAGGGGGTCCCTATGGCTACACCTTC
CDR3: CASSTAGGPYGYTF

J: TRBJ2-2
V: TRBV6-5
D: NA
size: few
DNA: TGTGCCAGCAGTTACTCCGGGACATACACCGGGGAGCTGTTTTTT
CDR3: CASSYSGTYTGELFF

J: TRBJ1-1
V: TRBV19
D: NA
size: NA
DNA: TGTGCCAGTAGTTCACCGGGACTTGAAGCTTTCTTT
CDR3: CASSSPGLEAFF

J: TRBJ2-3
V: TRBV24-1
D: NA
size: NA
DNA: TGTGCCACCAGTGATTTATCATTTGGGATAGATACGCAGTATTTT
CDR3: CATSDLSFGIDTQYF

J: TRBJ2-5
V: TRBV15
D: NA
size: NA
DNA: TGTGCCACCAGCAGAGTCACCCAAGAGACCCAGTACTTC
CDR3: CATSRVTQETQYF

J: TRBJ2-1
V: TRBV20-1
D: NA
size: NA
DNA: TGCAGTGCTAGAGGTAGGGTGGGTGAGCAGTTCTTC
CDR3: CSARGRVGEQFF